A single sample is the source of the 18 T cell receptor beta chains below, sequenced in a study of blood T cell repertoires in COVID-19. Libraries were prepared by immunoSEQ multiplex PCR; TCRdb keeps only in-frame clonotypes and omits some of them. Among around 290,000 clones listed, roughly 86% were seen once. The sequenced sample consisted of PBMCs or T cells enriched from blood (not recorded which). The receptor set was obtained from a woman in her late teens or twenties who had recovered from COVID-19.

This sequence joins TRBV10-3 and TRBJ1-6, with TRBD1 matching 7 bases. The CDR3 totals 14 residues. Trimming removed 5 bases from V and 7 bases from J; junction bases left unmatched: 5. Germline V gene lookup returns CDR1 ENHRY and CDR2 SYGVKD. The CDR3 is CAISSGTANSPLHF. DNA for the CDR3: TGTGCCATCAGTTCCGGGACAGCCAATTCACCCCTCCACTTT.

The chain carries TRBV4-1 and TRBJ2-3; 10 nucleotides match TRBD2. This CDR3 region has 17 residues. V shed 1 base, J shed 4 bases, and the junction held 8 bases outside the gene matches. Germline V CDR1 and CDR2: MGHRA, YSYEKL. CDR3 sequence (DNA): TGCGCCAGCAGCCAAGGTTTCGCTAGCGGGGGATCAGATACGCAGTATTTT. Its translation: CASSQGFASGGSDTQYF.

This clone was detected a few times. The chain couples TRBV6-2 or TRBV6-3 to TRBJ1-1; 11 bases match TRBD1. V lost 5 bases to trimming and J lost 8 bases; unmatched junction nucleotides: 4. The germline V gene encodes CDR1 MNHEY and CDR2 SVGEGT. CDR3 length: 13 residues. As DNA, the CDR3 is TGTGCCAGCAGTATCGGGACAGGGGGAGAAGCTTTCTTT. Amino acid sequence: CASSIGTGGEAFF.

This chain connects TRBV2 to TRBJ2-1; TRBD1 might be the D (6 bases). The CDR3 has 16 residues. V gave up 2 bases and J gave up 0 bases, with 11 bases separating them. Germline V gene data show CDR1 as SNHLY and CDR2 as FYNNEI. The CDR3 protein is CASSERTGSSYNEQFF. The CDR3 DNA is TGTGCCAGCAGTGAACGCACAGGGAGCTCCTACAATGAGCAGTTCTTC.

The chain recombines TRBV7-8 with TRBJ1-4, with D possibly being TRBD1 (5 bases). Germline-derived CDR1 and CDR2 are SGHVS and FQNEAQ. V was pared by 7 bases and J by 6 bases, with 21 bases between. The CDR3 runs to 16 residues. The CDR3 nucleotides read TGTGCCAGCACCTTCAGACGGGGCGAGCGGGATGAAAAACTGTTTTTT. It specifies CASTFRRGERDEKLFF.

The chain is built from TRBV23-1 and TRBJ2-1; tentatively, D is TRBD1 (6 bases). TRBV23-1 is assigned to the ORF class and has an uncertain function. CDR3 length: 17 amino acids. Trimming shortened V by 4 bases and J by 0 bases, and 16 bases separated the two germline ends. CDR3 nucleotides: TGCGCCAGCAGTCCCACAGGGAAGTGGAGCTCCTACAATGAGCAGTTCTTC. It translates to CASSPTGKWSSYNEQFF.

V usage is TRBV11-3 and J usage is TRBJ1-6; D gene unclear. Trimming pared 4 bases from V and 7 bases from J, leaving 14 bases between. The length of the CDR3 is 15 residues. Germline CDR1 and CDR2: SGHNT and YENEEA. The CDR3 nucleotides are TGTGCCAGCAGCTCACGGACTGATGAAAATTCACCCCTCCACTTT. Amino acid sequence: CASSSRTDENSPLHF.

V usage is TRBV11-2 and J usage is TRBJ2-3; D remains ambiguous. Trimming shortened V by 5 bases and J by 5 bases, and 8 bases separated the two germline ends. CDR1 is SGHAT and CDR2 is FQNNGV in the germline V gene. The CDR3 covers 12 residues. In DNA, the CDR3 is TGTGCCAGCAGCCTCCTACGAGATACGCAGTATTTT. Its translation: CASSLLRDTQYF.

The CDR3 loop is CASSLAGVETQYF. The CDR3 nucleotides read TGTGCCAGCAGCCTAGCGGGGGTGGAGACCCAGTACTTC. The chain has TRBV11-3 and TRBJ2-5, with 10 nucleotides matching TRBD2. Germline CDR1 SGHNT, CDR2 YENEEA. Losses at the gene ends were 5 bases for V and 5 bases for J; bases not matched to a gene: 2. CDR3 length: 13 amino acids.

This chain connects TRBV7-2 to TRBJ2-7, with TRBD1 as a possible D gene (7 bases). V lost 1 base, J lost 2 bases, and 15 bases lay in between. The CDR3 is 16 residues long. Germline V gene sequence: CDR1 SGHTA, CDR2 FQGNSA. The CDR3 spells CASSLVRGTDPYEQYF. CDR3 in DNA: TGTGCCAGCAGCTTAGTCCGCGGGACAGATCCCTACGAGCAGTACTTC.

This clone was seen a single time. CDR3: CASSLVWRGAYNEQFF. CDR3 nucleotides: TGCGCCAGCAGCCTTGTCTGGCGGGGGGCCTACAATGAGCAGTTCTTC. V gene TRBV4-3 combines with J gene TRBJ2-1; 8 nucleotides line up with TRBD2. This CDR3 contains 16 residues. Germline V gene data show CDR1 as LGHNA and CDR2 as YSLEER. The trim removed 4 bases at V and 2 bases at J, leaving 7 bases unmatched.

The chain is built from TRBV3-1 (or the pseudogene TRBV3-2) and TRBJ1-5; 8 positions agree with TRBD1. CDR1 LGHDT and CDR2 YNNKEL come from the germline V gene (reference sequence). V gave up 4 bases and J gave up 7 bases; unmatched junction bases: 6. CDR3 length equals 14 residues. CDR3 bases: TGTGCCAGCAGCCGCGGACAGGGCGGGCAGCCCCAGCATTTT. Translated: CASSRGQGGQPQHF.

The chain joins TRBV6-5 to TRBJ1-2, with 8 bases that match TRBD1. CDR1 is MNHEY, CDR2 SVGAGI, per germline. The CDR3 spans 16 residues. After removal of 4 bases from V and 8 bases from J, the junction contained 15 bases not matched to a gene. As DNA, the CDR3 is TGTGCCAGCAGTTCCGGGGAACCCAGGGGGCGCAGAGGCTACACCTTC. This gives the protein CASSSGEPRGRRGYTF.

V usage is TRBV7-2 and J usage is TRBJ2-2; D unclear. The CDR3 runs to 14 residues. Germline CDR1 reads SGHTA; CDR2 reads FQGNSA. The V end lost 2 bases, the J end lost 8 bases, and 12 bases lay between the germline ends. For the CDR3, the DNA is TGTGCCAGCAGCTTAATGTCACCTACTGGGGAGCTGTTTTTT. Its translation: CASSLMSPTGELFF. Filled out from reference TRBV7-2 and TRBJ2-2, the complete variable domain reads GAGVSQSPSNKVTEKGKDVELRCDPISGHTALYWYRQSLGQGLEFLIYFQGNSAPDKSGLPSDRFSAERTGGSVSTLTIQRTQQEDSAVYLCASSLMSPTGELFFGEGSRLTVL.

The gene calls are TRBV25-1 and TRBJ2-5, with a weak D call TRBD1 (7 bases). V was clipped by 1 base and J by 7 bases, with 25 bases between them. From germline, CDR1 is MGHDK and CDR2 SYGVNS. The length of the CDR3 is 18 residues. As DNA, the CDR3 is TGTGCCAGCAGTGAATTACGGGGGACAGACCTCGGGAGTGGGACCCAGTACTTC. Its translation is CASSELRGTDLGSGTQYF.

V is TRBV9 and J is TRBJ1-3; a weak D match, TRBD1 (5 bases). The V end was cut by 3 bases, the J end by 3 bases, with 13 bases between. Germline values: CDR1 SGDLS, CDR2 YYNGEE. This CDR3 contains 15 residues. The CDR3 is CASSAAGGNGNTIYF. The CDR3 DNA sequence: TGTGCCAGCAGCGCTGCTGGGGGGAATGGAAACACCATATATTTT.

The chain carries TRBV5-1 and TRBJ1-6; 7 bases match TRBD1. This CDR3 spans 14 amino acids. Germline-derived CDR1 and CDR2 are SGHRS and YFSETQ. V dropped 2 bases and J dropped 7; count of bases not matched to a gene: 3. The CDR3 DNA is TGCGCCAGCAGCTTAACAGGGGAAAATTCACCCCTCCACTTT. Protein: CASSLTGENSPLHF.

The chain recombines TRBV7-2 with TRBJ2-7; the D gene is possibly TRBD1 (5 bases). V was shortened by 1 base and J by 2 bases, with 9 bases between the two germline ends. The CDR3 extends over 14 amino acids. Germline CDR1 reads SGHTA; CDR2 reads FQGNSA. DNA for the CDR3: TGTGCCAGCAGCTTAGGGACACCCACCTACGAGCAGTACTTC. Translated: CASSLGTPTYEQYF. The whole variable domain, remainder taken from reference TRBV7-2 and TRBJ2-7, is GAGVSQSPSNKVTEKGKDVELRCDPISGHTALYWYRQSLGQGLEFLIYFQGNSAPDKSGLPSDRFSAERTGGSVSTLTIQRTQQEDSAVYLCASSLGTPTYEQYFGPGTRLTVT.